A selection of T cell receptor beta chains follows, all from one sample in a study of control samples from healthy donors and cancer patients. Assay: immunoSEQ multiplex PCR; the TCRdb copy retains only in-frame clones and omits some. The repertoire holds over 100,000 clones, with about nine tenths as singletons. Sequencing used blood. These receptors were collected from a man between 18 and 29 years old in good health. Each CDR3 is given with its conserved first and last residue. Fields, in order: clone size, V gene, D gene, J gene, CDR3 protein, CDR3 DNA. A D gene is named only where the DNA matches it firmly. Clone size is stated in some rows and not others, as once, few, many or a class when expanded.

clone_size: -; v_call: TRBV9; d_call: -; j_call: TRBJ1-1; cdr3_aa: CASSALLNTEAFF; cdr3_nt: TGTGCCAGCAGCGCCCTACTTAACACTGAAGCTTTCTTT
clone_size: -; v_call: TRBV19; d_call: -; j_call: TRBJ2-3; cdr3_aa: CASSSLGPDTDTQYF; cdr3_nt: TGTGCCAGTAGTTCCCTAGGACCCGACACAGATACGCAGTATTTT
clone_size: -; v_call: TRBV11-2; d_call: TRBD2; j_call: TRBJ2-7; cdr3_aa: CASSFRTSRGDYEQYF; cdr3_nt: TGTGCCAGCAGCTTCCGGACTAGCCGGGGGGACTACGAGCAGTACTTC
clone_size: -; v_call: TRBV3-1/TRBV3-2; d_call: -; j_call: TRBJ1-3; cdr3_aa: CASSQDFGGTSGNTIYF; cdr3_nt: TGTGCCAGCAGCCAAGATTTTGGGGGAACCTCTGGAAACACCATATATTTT
clone_size: -; v_call: TRBV2; d_call: -; j_call: TRBJ2-1; cdr3_aa: CASSEGPGHEQFF; cdr3_nt: TGTGCCAGCAGTGAAGGCCCGGGGCATGAGCAGTTCTTC
clone_size: few; v_call: TRBV19; d_call: -; j_call: TRBJ1-1; cdr3_aa: CASIQVQGREAFF; cdr3_nt: TGTGCCAGTATTCAAGTACAGGGTCGTGAAGCTTTCTTT
clone_size: -; v_call: TRBV25-1; d_call: -; j_call: TRBJ2-1; cdr3_aa: CASSEGLHSYNEQFF; cdr3_nt: TGTGCCAGCAGTGAAGGGCTGCACTCCTACAATGAGCAGTTCTTC
clone_size: once; v_call: TRBV6-6; d_call: TRBD2; j_call: TRBJ2-5; cdr3_aa: CASSPTSGGLPQYF; cdr3_nt: TGTGCCAGCAGTCCTACTAGCGGGGGCCTTCCCCAGTACTTC
clone_size: -; v_call: TRBV19; d_call: TRBD2; j_call: TRBJ2-3; cdr3_aa: CATLLAGTDTQYF; cdr3_nt: TGTGCCACTTTACTAGCGGGCACAGATACGCAGTATTTT
clone_size: -; v_call: TRBV19; d_call: TRBD1; j_call: TRBJ2-7; cdr3_aa: CASSIAAGTGVAYEQYF; cdr3_nt: TGTGCCAGTAGTATAGCCGCCGGGACAGGGGTGGCCTACGAGCAGTACTTC
clone_size: few; v_call: TRBV4-2; d_call: -; j_call: TRBJ1-1; cdr3_aa: CASSQDHRAFF; cdr3_nt: TGTGCCAGCAGCCAAGATCACAGGGCTTTCTTT
clone_size: -; v_call: TRBV12-3/TRBV12-4; d_call: -; j_call: TRBJ1-1; cdr3_aa: CASRSLTWTEAFF; cdr3_nt: TGTGCCAGCAGGTCCCTTACGTGGACTGAAGCTTTCTTT
clone_size: -; v_call: TRBV11-2; d_call: -; j_call: TRBJ2-5; cdr3_aa: CASSSLALETQYF; cdr3_nt: TGTGCCAGCAGCTCGCTGGCCCTCGAGACCCAGTACTTC
clone_size: -; v_call: TRBV12-3/TRBV12-4; d_call: -; j_call: TRBJ1-1; cdr3_aa: CASSLGLATEAFF; cdr3_nt: TGTGCCAGCAGTTTGGGTTTGGCCACTGAAGCTTTCTTT
clone_size: -; v_call: TRBV27; d_call: TRBD2; j_call: TRBJ2-1; cdr3_aa: CATSLALSYNEQFF; cdr3_nt: TGTGCCACCTCACTAGCGTTGTCCTACAATGAGCAGTTCTTC
clone_size: once; v_call: TRBV6-5; d_call: -; j_call: TRBJ2-7; cdr3_aa: CASSLVRGSYEQYF; cdr3_nt: TGTGCCAGCAGTTTGGTTCGGGGCTCCTACGAGCAGTACTTC
clone_size: -; v_call: TRBV28; d_call: TRBD2; j_call: TRBJ2-5; cdr3_aa: CASSLNLAGGTEETQYF; cdr3_nt: TGTGCCAGCAGTTTAAATTTAGCGGGGGGCACGGAAGAGACCCAGTACTTC
clone_size: once; v_call: TRBV30; d_call: TRBD2; j_call: TRBJ2-7; cdr3_aa: CAWTHAGTSGGGYEQYF; cdr3_nt: TGTGCCTGGACCCACGCCGGGACTAGCGGGGGGGGCTACGAGCAGTACTTC
clone_size: -; v_call: TRBV20-1; d_call: -; j_call: TRBJ2-1; cdr3_aa: CSASVRGRDNEQFF; cdr3_nt: TGCAGTGCTAGTGTTAGGGGACGTGACAATGAGCAGTTCTTC
clone_size: -; v_call: TRBV9; d_call: TRBD2; j_call: TRBJ2-3; cdr3_aa: CASSNSGGDSTDTQYF; cdr3_nt: TGTGCCAGCAGCAATAGCGGGGGGGATAGCACAGATACGCAGTATTTT
clone_size: -; v_call: TRBV5-1; d_call: -; j_call: TRBJ2-7; cdr3_aa: CASSLEEAFSYEQYF; cdr3_nt: TGCGCCAGCAGCTTGGAGGAGGCATTCTCCTACGAGCAGTACTTC
clone_size: -; v_call: TRBV7-7; d_call: -; j_call: TRBJ1-5; cdr3_aa: CASRSSIGPRERFYSNQPQHF; cdr3_nt: TGTGCCAGCAGGTCATCGATAGGGCCCAGGGAGAGATTTTATAGCAATCAGCCCCAGCATTTT
clone_size: -; v_call: TRBV7-9; d_call: TRBD1; j_call: TRBJ1-2; cdr3_aa: CASSLDRDGYTF; cdr3_nt: TGTGCCAGCAGCCTGGACAGGGACGGCTACACCTTC
clone_size: -; v_call: TRBV7-6; d_call: TRBD2; j_call: TRBJ2-1; cdr3_aa: CASSQKGLASNEQFF; cdr3_nt: TGTGCCAGCAGCCAGAAGGGACTAGCTTCAAATGAGCAGTTCTTC
clone_size: -; v_call: TRBV5-1; d_call: -; j_call: TRBJ2-2; cdr3_aa: CASSLDQRETGELFF; cdr3_nt: TGCGCCAGCAGCTTGGACCAGAGAGAAACCGGGGAGCTGTTTTTT
clone_size: -; v_call: TRBV15; d_call: -; j_call: TRBJ2-1; cdr3_aa: CATSAPGLSNEQFF; cdr3_nt: TGTGCCACCAGCGCGCCGGGACTTTCTAATGAGCAGTTCTTC
clone_size: once; v_call: TRBV5-1; d_call: TRBD1; j_call: TRBJ1-1; cdr3_aa: CASSSRTDRVAEAFF; cdr3_nt: TGCGCCAGCAGCTCACGAACAGACAGGGTAGCTGAAGCTTTCTTT
clone_size: -; v_call: TRBV19; d_call: -; j_call: TRBJ2-7; cdr3_aa: CASSILWGPGSYEQYF; cdr3_nt: TGTGCCAGTAGTATTCTTTGGGGGCCCGGCTCCTACGAGCAGTACTTC
clone_size: -; v_call: TRBV9; d_call: TRBD1; j_call: TRBJ1-3; cdr3_aa: CASSVEGKGAHTIYF; cdr3_nt: TGTGCCAGCAGCGTAGAAGGGAAGGGGGCACACACCATATATTTT
clone_size: few; v_call: TRBV20-1; d_call: -; j_call: TRBJ2-7; cdr3_aa: CSARDTYEQYF; cdr3_nt: TGCAGTGCTAGGGATACCTACGAGCAGTACTTC
clone_size: -; v_call: TRBV29-1; d_call: -; j_call: TRBJ1-3; cdr3_aa: CSVSPSGNTIYF; cdr3_nt: TGCAGCGTAAGTCCGTCTGGAAACACCATATATTTT
clone_size: once; v_call: TRBV5-1; d_call: -; j_call: TRBJ2-5; cdr3_aa: CASSFGGASNAQYF; cdr3_nt: TGCGCCAGCAGCTTCGGTGGTGCTAGCAACGCCCAGTACTTC
clone_size: -; v_call: TRBV5-1; d_call: TRBD1; j_call: TRBJ1-1; cdr3_aa: CASSFGPTLRDRVRTEAFF; cdr3_nt: TGCGCCAGCAGCTTCGGCCCCACCCTTCGGGACAGGGTAAGAACTGAAGCTTTCTTT
clone_size: -; v_call: TRBV12-3/TRBV12-4; d_call: -; j_call: TRBJ2-3; cdr3_aa: CASSPRSGDTQYF; cdr3_nt: TGTGCCAGCAGTCCTAGGTCAGGGGATACGCAGTATTTT
clone_size: -; v_call: TRBV19; d_call: -; j_call: TRBJ2-4; cdr3_aa: CASSILPTQVPIAKNIQYF; cdr3_nt: TGTGCCAGTAGTATTCTGCCTACGCAGGTCCCTATAGCCAAAAACATTCAGTACTTC
clone_size: -; v_call: TRBV6-6; d_call: TRBD2; j_call: TRBJ2-1; cdr3_aa: CASSYGSGTIF; cdr3_nt: TGTGCCAGCAGTTACGGTAGCGGGACAATCTTC
clone_size: -; v_call: TRBV5-1; d_call: -; j_call: TRBJ1-5; cdr3_aa: CASSLVAQGYQPQHF; cdr3_nt: TGCGCCAGCAGCTTGGTTGCTCAGGGATATCAGCCCCAGCATTTT
clone_size: -; v_call: TRBV6-5; d_call: -; j_call: TRBJ2-7; cdr3_aa: CASSPEGGAGYEQYF; cdr3_nt: TGTGCCAGCAGCCCCGAGGGGGGAGCCGGGTACGAGCAGTACTTC
clone_size: -; v_call: TRBV4-1; d_call: -; j_call: TRBJ2-2; cdr3_aa: CASSQGLLSVNTGELFF; cdr3_nt: TGCGCCAGCAGCCAAGGTCTTCTGAGTGTGAACACCGGGGAGCTGTTTTTT
clone_size: -; v_call: TRBV2; d_call: TRBD1; j_call: TRBJ2-7; cdr3_aa: CASRKGQGQPYEQYF; cdr3_nt: TGTGCCAGCAGGAAAGGACAGGGACAGCCCTACGAGCAGTACTTC
clone_size: -; v_call: TRBV14; d_call: -; j_call: TRBJ1-1; cdr3_aa: CASSHFPWDTEAFF; cdr3_nt: TGTGCCAGCAGCCATTTTCCATGGGACACTGAAGCTTTCTTT
clone_size: -; v_call: TRBV7-2; d_call: -; j_call: TRBJ1-2; cdr3_aa: CASSQVWGYGYTF; cdr3_nt: TGTGCCAGCAGCCAAGTGTGGGGCTATGGCTACACCTTC
clone_size: -; v_call: TRBV9; d_call: TRBD2; j_call: TRBJ2-2; cdr3_aa: CASRPPGGRTGELFF; cdr3_nt: TGTGCCAGCAGACCTCCGGGGGGGCGTACCGGGGAGCTGTTTTTT
clone_size: once; v_call: TRBV3-1/TRBV3-2; d_call: TRBD2; j_call: TRBJ2-1; cdr3_aa: CASSQDPWTSGLNEQFF; cdr3_nt: TGTGCCAGCAGCCAAGATCCTTGGACTAGCGGCCTTAATGAGCAGTTCTTC
clone_size: few; v_call: TRBV19; d_call: TRBD1; j_call: TRBJ2-7; cdr3_aa: CASSGQGKRYEQYF; cdr3_nt: TGTGCCAGTAGTGGACAGGGGAAACGCTACGAGCAGTACTTC
clone_size: -; v_call: TRBV4-1; d_call: -; j_call: TRBJ2-1; cdr3_aa: CASSQGLYLAGPGGEQFF; cdr3_nt: TGCGCCAGCAGCCAGGGACTTTATCTAGCGGGCCCAGGGGGTGAGCAGTTCTTC
clone_size: -; v_call: TRBV3-1/TRBV3-2; d_call: TRBD1; j_call: TRBJ1-2; cdr3_aa: CASSQDLGGAINYGYTF; cdr3_nt: TGTGCCAGCAGCCAAGATCTAGGGGGCGCGATAAACTATGGCTACACCTTC
clone_size: many; v_call: TRBV7-9; d_call: TRBD1; j_call: TRBJ1-2; cdr3_aa: CASSSTGQGANYGYTF; cdr3_nt: TGTGCCAGCAGCTCAACCGGACAGGGGGCTAACTATGGCTACACCTTC
clone_size: -; v_call: TRBV11-2; d_call: TRBD1; j_call: TRBJ1-1; cdr3_aa: CASSRLRGQVEAFF; cdr3_nt: TGTGCCAGCAGCCGCCTTAGGGGACAGGTAGAAGCTTTCTTT
clone_size: -; v_call: TRBV28; d_call: -; j_call: TRBJ1-1; cdr3_aa: CASTSPGLNTEAFF; cdr3_nt: TGTGCCAGCACCTCTCCGGGCTTGAACACTGAAGCTTTCTTT
clone_size: -; v_call: TRBV6-5; d_call: -; j_call: TRBJ2-5; cdr3_aa: CASSPSPQETQYF; cdr3_nt: TGTGCCAGCAGTCCGAGCCCCCAAGAGACCCAGTACTTC
clone_size: -; v_call: TRBV16; d_call: TRBD1; j_call: TRBJ1-5; cdr3_aa: CASSQAGQGNQPQHF; cdr3_nt: TGTGCCAGCAGCCAAGCGGGACAGGGGAATCAGCCCCAGCATTTT